This T cell receptor (beta chain) came from a study of shared T cell receptors in the human thymus. The germline gives CDR1 LGHNT, CDR2 FRNRAP. The CDR3 runs 17 residues. With V trimmed by 4 bases and J by 5 bases, 11 bases remained unmatched. The method was immunoSEQ multiplex PCR; TCRdb's version includes in-frame clones alone and lacks a portion of them. Altogether 550,000 to 800,000 clones are present, roughly 88% being singletons, with the ten largest covering about 0.011%. The sample also formed part of further work on human thymus T cells. According to that study: Healthy Finnish infants having corrective surgery for congenital heart defects served as donors. Thymus specimens were resections from corrective heart surgery. Thymic repertoires overlap heavily among unrelated individuals, related research has reported.

Sequencing was done on a sample of thymocytes. The rearrangement links TRBV12-5 to TRBJ2-2, with 9 bases identical to TRBD1. The sequence derives from a girl under three years old with a congenital heart defect. The CDR3 DNA is TGTGCTAGTGGTTCCCACCCCGGGACAGGGAGGACCGGGGAGCTGTTTTTT. Amino acid sequence: CASGSHPGTGRTGELFF. Supplemented by reference TRBV12-5 and TRBJ2-2, the full variable domain reads DARVTQTPRHKVTEMGQEVTMRCQPILGHNTVFWYRQTMMQGLELLAYFRNRAPLDDSGMPKDRFSAEMPDATLATLKIQPSEPRDSAVYFCASGSHPGTGRTGELFFGEGSRLTVL.